The 3 T cell receptor beta chains reported below all come from one sample, sequenced in a study of relationships among human T cell subsets. After CD4+CD56+ natural killer T cells were removed, anti-CD294 beads selected CD4+CD25-CD294+ Th2 cells. From mRNA, alpha and beta CDR3 regions were amplified using semiquantitative ARM-PCR. ARM-PCR used tagged nested gene-specific primers, then communal superprimers for exponential amplification. From the multiplex PCR reads, TCRdb called clonotypes with MiXCR, one entry per CDR3 protein. The sample shows approximately 4,000 distinct CDR3 sequences, roughly 51% of them seen only once. Sequences were obtained from CD4+ Th2 cells sorted from blood. The receptors shown here come from a man aged 35-49 years in good health.

V usage is TRBV12-3 or TRBV12-4 and J usage is TRBJ2-2; the D gene is possibly TRBD1 (6 bases). Trimming stripped 6 bases from V and 4 bases from J, with 12 bases between. CDR3 size: 14 residues. The CDR3 is CASSLGHSTGELFF. The CDR3 DNA follows: TGTGCCAGCAGCTTGGGACATTCCACCGGGGAGCTGTTTTTT.

The CDR3 loop reads CASSAGEGPATNEKLFF. The DNA for the CDR3 is TGTGCCAGCAGTGCGGGGGAGGGCCCCGCAACTAATGAAAAACTGTTTTTT. The chain combines TRBV6-1 with TRBJ1-4, with a weak D call TRBD1 (5 bases). Looked up from germline, CDR1 is MNHNS and CDR2 is SASEGT. This CDR3 spans 17 amino acids. Trimming took 4 bases from V and 0 from J, leaving 15 bases between them.

The V and J genes are TRBV20-1 and TRBJ2-5, with 10 bases identical to TRBD1. Germline-derived CDR1 and CDR2 are DFQATT and SNEGSKA (reference sequence). This CDR3 comprises 15 residues. V shed 3 bases and J 5 bases; nucleotides not matched to a gene: 9. The chain's CDR3 is CSASSRQGAGETQYF. The DNA for the CDR3 is TGCAGTGCTAGCTCGAGACAGGGGGCGGGGGAGACCCAGTACTTC.